These 12 T cell receptor beta chains were all obtained from the same sample, sequenced in a study of blood T cell repertoires in COVID-19. Sequencing used immunoSEQ multiplex PCR; TCRdb keeps in-frame clones, though not all of them. The sample consists of roughly 190,000 clones, almost 85% of them appearing once. Sequenced: peripheral blood. The receptors were sampled from a woman in her seventies with active or convalescent COVID-19.

There are a few counts of this clone. V gene TRBV7-2 combines with J gene TRBJ1-1; no clear D gene. Germline V lookup: CDR1 SGHTA, CDR2 FQGNSA. This CDR3 comprises 13 residues. V dropped 5 bases and J dropped 4 bases, with 11 bases sitting between them. The chain's CDR3 is CASSLRLTTEAFF. As DNA, the CDR3 is TGTGCCAGCAGCCTCAGACTGACCACTGAAGCTTTCTTT.

This clone has a handful of counts. V is TRBV5-1 and J is TRBJ1-1; D is perhaps TRBD1 (5 bases). The V end lost 1 base, the J end lost 3 bases, and 7 bases lay between the germline ends. CDR1 SGHRS and CDR2 YFSETQ come from the germline V gene. The CDR3 runs to 13 residues. The CDR3 spells CASSLQGYTEAFF. DNA of the CDR3: TGCGCCAGCAGCTTGCAGGGATACACTGAAGCTTTCTTT.

This chain connects TRBV10-1 to TRBJ1-3; TRBD1 matches 8 bases. The CDR3 sequence is 13 residues long. Germline CDR1 reads WNHNN; CDR2 reads SYGVQD (reference sequence). With V trimmed by 11 bases and J by 2 bases, 5 bases remained unmatched. CDR3 nucleotide sequence: TGCGCCGGTGGACAGGGCGCTGGAAACACCATATATTTT. Translation: CAGGQGAGNTIYF.

This clone occurred many times. The gene calls are TRBV6-1 and TRBJ1-1, with TRBD1 identical over 8 bases. This CDR3 is 14 amino acids long. Germline trimming cut 2 bases from V and 4 bases from J; bases unmatched to any gene: 3. CDR1 is MNHNS and CDR2 is SASEGT in the germline V gene. The CDR3 sequence is CASSEQGAFTEAFF. In nucleotides, the CDR3 is TGTGCCAGCAGTGAACAGGGGGCCTTCACTGAAGCTTTCTTT.

The chain recombines TRBV6-6 with TRBJ2-1, with 9 bases lining up with TRBD1. The junction had 7 bases not matched to a gene; V was cut back by 5 bases and J by 5 bases. The CDR3 covers 15 residues. CDR1 and CDR2 from the germline V gene are MNHNY and SVGAGI (reference sequence). This CDR3 reads CASSARDRVNNEQFF. The DNA of the CDR3 is TGTGCCAGCAGTGCTCGGGACAGGGTGAACAATGAGCAGTTCTTC.

The rearrangement uses TRBV25-1 and TRBJ2-3; TRBD2 aligns across 7 bases. Germline V gives CDR1 MGHDK, CDR2 SYGVNS. V lost 5 bases and J lost 2; bases outside the gene matches: 7. The CDR3 contains 15 residues. In nucleotides, the CDR3 is TGTGCCAGCAGTTTTGCGGGAGCCAACACAGATACGCAGTATTTT. Protein sequence: CASSFAGANTDTQYF.

The rearrangement uses TRBV28 and TRBJ2-7, with unresolved D. Germline loops: CDR1 MDHEN, CDR2 SYDVKM. Trimming pared 2 bases from V and 0 bases from J, leaving 14 bases between. The CDR3 loop spans 16 amino acids. CDR3 bases: TGTGCCAGCAGTTTAGGGCTCCCAACACTCTCCTACGAGCAGTACTTC. Protein sequence: CASSLGLPTLSYEQYF.

This clone is a singleton in its sample. The chain couples TRBV5-1 to TRBJ2-1, with a weak D call TRBD2 (7 bases). The CDR3 has 15 residues. CDR1 is SGHRS, CDR2 YFSETQ, per germline. Trimming pared 1 base from V and 3 bases from J, leaving 11 bases between. The CDR3: CASSLRGANYNEQFF. For the CDR3, the DNA is TGCGCCAGCAGCTTGCGGGGGGCGAACTACAATGAGCAGTTCTTC.

The rearrangement joins TRBV28 to TRBJ2-7; D possibly corresponds to TRBD2 (5 bases). The CDR3 consists of 13 residues. Germline CDR1 MDHEN, CDR2 SYDVKM. Trimming stripped 8 bases from V and 5 bases from J, with 16 bases between. CDR3 DNA: TGTGCCAGCTCGTCGAGCGGAGTTGACGAGCAGTACTTC. Its translation: CASSSSGVDEQYF. The variable domain in full, completed from reference TRBV28 and TRBJ2-7, reads DVKVTQSSRYLVKRTGEKVFLECVQDMDHENMFWYRQDPGLGLRLIYFSYDVKMKEKGDIPEGYSVSREKKERFSLILESASTNQTSMYLCASSSSGVDEQYFGPGTRLTVT.

The chain employs TRBV28 and TRBJ1-1; maybe TRBD1 (5 bases). Germline CDR1 is MDHEN and CDR2 is SYDVKM. The CDR3 sequence is 15 residues long. Trimming took 2 bases from V and 4 from J, leaving 14 bases between them. In nucleotides, the CDR3 is TGTGCCAGCAGTTTAAGCCGCAGGAGGGGCACTGAAGCTTTCTTT. Protein: CASSLSRRRGTEAFF.

CDR3 sequence: CASSLGGVADTQYF. The CDR3, as DNA: TGCGCCAGCAGCTTGGGAGGCGTGGCAGATACGCAGTATTTT. This sequence joins TRBV5-1 and TRBJ2-3, with D unresolved. In germline, CDR1 is SGHRS, CDR2 YFSETQ. The CDR3 consists of 14 residues. Trimming pared 0 bases from V and 4 bases from J, leaving 9 bases between. Full variable domain (rest looked up from reference TRBV5-1 and TRBJ2-3): KAGVTQTPRYLIKTRGQQVTLSCSPISGHRSVSWYQQTPGQGLQFLFEYFSETQRNKGNFPGRFSGRQFSNSRSEMNVSTLELGDSALYLCASSLGGVADTQYFGPGTRLTVL.

The chain links TRBV7-8 to TRBJ2-1; 10 nucleotides line up with TRBD2. Trimming at V came to 3 bases and at J to 9 bases, leaving 8 bases not matched to a gene. The germline V gene encodes CDR1 SGHVS and CDR2 FQNEAQ. The CDR3 contains 15 residues. CDR3 sequence (DNA): TGTGCCAGCAGCTTCGGCCTAGCGGGAGTAACTGAGCAGTTCTTC. Amino acid sequence: CASSFGLAGVTEQFF.